This is a list of T cell receptor beta chains from one sample in a study of control samples from healthy donors and cancer patients. TCRdb's copy holds only in-frame clones and misses some; the assay was immunoSEQ multiplex PCR. The sample consists of nearly 200,000 clones, about nine tenths of them appearing once. Sample: blood. The receptors were gathered from a man aged 30 to 45 in good health. Each CDR3 is given with its conserved first and last residue. The order of the fields is V gene, CDR3 length, D gene, clone size, J gene, CDR3 DNA, CDR3 protein. A D gene is named only where the DNA matches it firmly. Expanded clones get a size class; other rows say once, few or many, or leave the size out.

v_call: TRBV28; cdr3_length: 20; d_call: TRBD2; clone_size: .; j_call: TRBJ2-2; cdr3_nt: TGTGCCAGCACCGGTCCGGGACTAGCGGGGGGGCCGCGGAGCACCGGGGAGCTGTTTTTT; cdr3_aa: CASTGPGLAGGPRSTGELFF
v_call: TRBV12-3/TRBV12-4; cdr3_length: 13; d_call: .; clone_size: .; j_call: TRBJ2-3; cdr3_nt: TGTGCCAGCAGTTCTCGACTCCCAGGCACGCAGTATTTT; cdr3_aa: CASSSRLPGTQYF
v_call: TRBV5-4; cdr3_length: 14; d_call: TRBD1; clone_size: .; j_call: TRBJ1-6; cdr3_nt: TGTGCCAGCAGCATTGACAGGGGGCCTTCACCCCTCCACTTT; cdr3_aa: CASSIDRGPSPLHF
v_call: TRBV4-1; cdr3_length: 13; d_call: .; clone_size: once; j_call: TRBJ1-2; cdr3_nt: TGCGCCAGCAGCCAAGATCGCAGGTATGGCTACACCTTC; cdr3_aa: CASSQDRRYGYTF
v_call: TRBV3-1/TRBV3-2; cdr3_length: 14; d_call: TRBD1; clone_size: .; j_call: TRBJ2-5; cdr3_nt: TGTGCCAGCAGCCAAGGGACAGGGGAGGTGACCCAGTACTTC; cdr3_aa: CASSQGTGEVTQYF
v_call: TRBV7-3; cdr3_length: 16; d_call: .; clone_size: .; j_call: TRBJ1-6; cdr3_nt: TGTGCCAGCAGCTTACAGGCCCGCGGTTCTAGTTCACCCCTCCACTTT; cdr3_aa: CASSLQARGSSSPLHF
v_call: TRBV7-2; cdr3_length: 14; d_call: .; clone_size: .; j_call: TRBJ1-1; cdr3_nt: TGTGCCAGCAGCTTGGCAGGTCTCGGCACTGAAGCTTTCTTT; cdr3_aa: CASSLAGLGTEAFF
v_call: TRBV27; cdr3_length: 13; d_call: TRBD1; clone_size: .; j_call: TRBJ1-5; cdr3_nt: TGTGCCAGCAGGGGACAGGTTGATTTGCCCCAGCATTTT; cdr3_aa: CASRGQVDLPQHF
v_call: TRBV6-5; cdr3_length: 14; d_call: .; clone_size: few; j_call: TRBJ1-1; cdr3_nt: TGTGCCAGCAAATCAGTTCGGGGGGCCACTGAAGCTTTCTTT; cdr3_aa: CASKSVRGATEAFF
v_call: TRBV19; cdr3_length: 14; d_call: TRBD1; clone_size: .; j_call: TRBJ2-7; cdr3_nt: TGTGCCAGTACCGCCGGGACAGGCGCCTACGAGCAGTACTTC; cdr3_aa: CASTAGTGAYEQYF